This T cell receptor beta chain was sequenced in a study of cytomegalovirus exposure and HLA in healthy donors. Separate from the roughly 700-subject first cohort was the approximately 110-subject validation cohort, to which the donors belonged. The table came from immunoSEQ multiplex PCR; TCRdb's copy has only in-frame clones and leaves some out. The table includes a few hundred thousand clones, around 85% detected once. Whole-study findings and limits: High sensitivity and specificity were reportedly achieved when the classifier diagnosed cytomegalovirus status. Specific recognition of CMV antigens was confirmed in vitro for a few chains (all CMV-associated).

In the case of this clone: Its antigen is not identified.

The sample taken for sequencing was PBMCs. This sequence was found in a woman under 30 in good health and CMV-seronegative.

CDR3 sequence: CASSYGTGASYEQYF. CDR3 nucleotides: TGTGCCAGCAGTTACGGGACAGGCGCTTCCTACGAGCAGTACTTC. V and J are TRBV27 and TRBJ2-7; TRBD1 agrees at 8 bases. Germline-derived CDR1 and CDR2 are MNHEY and SMNVEV (reference sequence). This CDR3 spans 15 amino acids. V dropped 4 bases and J dropped 1; count of bases not matched to a gene: 6.